The 28 T cell receptor beta chains given below trace back to one sample, sequenced in a study of OX40 agonist ivuxolimab in advanced cancers. Assay: immunoSEQ multiplex PCR; the TCRdb copy retains only in-frame clones and omits some. The data show 100,000 to 150,000 clones, with roughly 92% seen just once and 0.8% to 1% held by the top ten. The specimen was CD4+ or CD8+ T cells sorted from blood, collected in a trial of the OX40 agonist ivuxolimab. The receptors shown here come from an adult with an advanced solid tumor such as melanoma, head and neck, liver or kidney cancer.

The chain carries TRBV2 and TRBJ2-3, with 7 nucleotides matching TRBD1. Germline trimming cut 4 bases from V and 8 bases from J; bases unmatched to any gene: 3. The CDR3 extends over 12 amino acids. CDR1 is SNHLY and CDR2 is FYNNEI in the germline V gene. CDR3 loop: CASSGDRATQYF. DNA of the CDR3: TGTGCCAGCAGTGGAGACAGGGCTACGCAGTATTTT. Variable domain in full (rest from reference TRBV2 and TRBJ2-3): EPEVTQTPSHQVTQMGQEVILRCVPISNHLYFYWYRQILGQKVEFLVSFYNNEISEKSEIFDDQFSVERPDGSNFTLKIRSTKLEDSAMYFCASSGDRATQYFGPGTRLTVL.

A note on this clone: The sample holds other DNA sequences that translate to the same CDR3. The chain carries TRBV27 and TRBJ1-5, with TRBD1 matching over 7 bases. Trimming cost V 6 bases and J 3 bases; bases outside gene matches: 8. CDR1 is MNHEY and CDR2 is SMNVEV in the germline V gene (reference sequence). CDR3 length: 15 amino acids. CDR3 sequence: CASSSGQAYNQPQHF. In DNA form, the CDR3 reads TGTGCCAGCAGCTCCGGACAGGCTTACAATCAGCCCCAGCATTTT.

This clone has a single count. Other DNA sequences in the same sample also yield this CDR3. The chain recombines TRBV5-1 with TRBJ1-1, with a weak D call TRBD1 (5 bases). Germline CDR1 and CDR2: SGHRS and YFSETQ. The germline V and J ends were trimmed by 3 bases and 1 base, with 10 bases remaining between them. This CDR3 spans 14 amino acids. CDR3 in amino acids: CASSWGDGNTEAFF. The CDR3 coding sequence is TGCGCCAGCAGCTGGGGGGATGGGAACACTGAAGCTTTCTTT.

The chain uses TRBV7-3 and TRBJ1-1; TRBD1 agrees at 8 bases. Germline CDR1 SGHTA, CDR2 FQGTGA. The CDR3 covers 14 residues. After removal of 4 bases from V and 2 bases from J, the junction contained 3 bases not matched to a gene. The CDR3 loop reads CASSSRGRNTEAFF. In nucleotides, the CDR3 is TGTGCCAGCAGCTCCAGGGGGCGAAACACTGAAGCTTTCTTT.

The V and J genes are TRBV27 and TRBJ2-1; the match to TRBD1 covers 7 bases. Unmatched junction bases numbered 8, after V lost 2 bases and J lost 4 bases. This CDR3 has 16 residues. Germline V CDR1 and CDR2: MNHEY, SMNVEV (reference sequence). The CDR3 protein is CASSLQGEKPYNEQFF. CDR3 bases: TGTGCCAGCAGTTTACAGGGGGAGAAACCTTACAATGAGCAGTTCTTC.

The chain joins TRBV7-2 to TRBJ2-5; D not certain. Trimming took off 5 bases at V and 4 bases at J, with 14 bases between the two ends. The CDR3 covers 14 residues. Per germline, CDR1 SGHTA and CDR2 FQGNSA. Here the CDR3 DNA reads TGTGCCAGCAGCGGGCAAGAAGGTCCAGAGACCCAGTACTTC. As protein: CASSGQEGPETQYF.

The chain recombines TRBV6-1 with TRBJ2-5; 8 positions agree with TRBD1. The germline V gene has CDR1 MNHNS and CDR2 SASEGT. This CDR3 is 14 amino acids long. Losses at the gene ends were 9 bases for V and 4 bases for J; bases not matched to a gene: 10. CDR3 coding DNA: TGTGCCAGTCAGGAGACGACAGGGGCAGAGACCCAGTACTTC. This sequence encodes CASQETTGAETQYF.

This chain links TRBV5-6 with TRBJ1-4; the D gene is possibly TRBD1 (5 bases). Per germline, CDR1 SGHDT and CDR2 YYEEEE. V shed 0 bases and J shed 8 bases, with 11 bases lying between them. The CDR3 has 14 residues. CDR3 in amino acids: CASSLGQLPEKLFF. CDR3 DNA sequence: TGTGCCAGCAGCTTGGGACAGTTACCAGAAAAACTGTTTTTT.

V and J are TRBV7-9 and TRBJ2-5; D remains ambiguous. The J call is doubtful: the DNA matches TRBJ2-7 better. This CDR3 contains 13 residues. CDR1 is SEHNR, CDR2 FQNEAQ, per germline (reference sequence). CDR3 DNA sequence: TGTGCCAGCACTGACCCCCTGTCCTACGAGCAGTACTTC. Protein product: CASTDPLSYEQYF.

This sequence joins TRBV11-2 and TRBJ2-7; D call uncertain. The CDR3 sequence is 14 residues long. Per germline, CDR1 SGHAT and CDR2 FQNNGV. The V end was cut by 5 bases, the J end by 0 bases, with 11 bases between. In DNA, the CDR3 is TGTGCCAGCAGCCCTACCGGGCCCTCCTACGAGCAGTACTTC. Protein sequence: CASSPTGPSYEQYF.

This chain connects TRBV4-1 to TRBJ1-3; 10 bases map to TRBD1. This CDR3 comprises 15 residues. Germline CDR1 and CDR2: MGHRA and YSYEKL. V dropped 3 bases and J dropped 5; count of bases not matched to a gene: 4. The CDR3 spells CASSQGTGDRNTIYF. The CDR3 DNA follows: TGCGCCAGCAGCCAGGGGACAGGGGATAGAAACACCATATATTTT.

The V gene is TRBV19, the J gene TRBJ1-4; no firm D call. The V gene's germline CDR1 is LNHDA and CDR2 SQIVND (reference sequence). There are 15 residues in the CDR3. The V gene lost 5 bases and the J gene lost 3 bases, with 13 bases spanning the gap. The CDR3 sequence is CASSSGPAANEKLFF. The CDR3 DNA reads as TGTGCCAGTAGTTCCGGACCCGCGGCTAATGAAAAACTGTTTTTT.

The genes are TRBV18 and TRBJ1-2, with a possible D match to TRBD1 (5 bases). The germline V gene encodes CDR1 KGHSH and CDR2 LQKENI. V lost 4 bases and J lost 8, with 23 bases in between. The CDR3 extends over 16 amino acids. The DNA for the CDR3 is TGTGCCAGCTCACTAGGACGGGGCTCAACTATGGAGGGCTACACCTTC. Residues: CASSLGRGSTMEGYTF. Using reference TRBV18 and TRBJ1-2 for the parts outside the CDR3, the full variable domain is NAGVMQNPRHLVRRRGQEARLRCSPMKGHSHVYWYRQLPEEGLKFMVYLQKENIIDESGMPKERFSAEFPKEGPSILRIQQVVRGDSAAYFCASSLGRGSTMEGYTFGSGTRLTVV.

This chain links TRBV11-2 with TRBJ2-7; D uncertain. V lost 2 bases to trimming and J lost 0 bases, with 5 bases between them. This CDR3 is 13 amino acids long. The germline V gene has CDR1 SGHAT and CDR2 FQNNGV. Written as DNA, the CDR3 is TGTGCCAGCAGCTTACAGGTCTCCTACGAGCAGTACTTC. It codes for CASSLQVSYEQYF.

The gene calls are TRBV4-1 and TRBJ2-7; a weak D match, TRBD2 (5 bases). With 4 bases removed from V and 5 bases from J, the gap between germline ends came to 18 bases. The CDR3 is 15 amino acids. Germline loops: CDR1 MGHRA, CDR2 YSYEKL. The CDR3 region has the DNA TGCGCCAGCAGCCTCCCGGGAAACAGACGGGACGAGCAGTACTTC. This codes for CASSLPGNRRDEQYF.

This sequence joins TRBV19 and TRBJ1-5; D is undetermined. V gave up 0 bases and J gave up 5 bases, with 14 bases separating them. Germline V CDR1 and CDR2: LNHDA, SQIVND (reference sequence). The CDR3 spans 16 residues. The CDR3 protein is CASSIDPNQAYQPQHF. For the CDR3, the DNA is TGTGCCAGTAGTATAGATCCAAATCAGGCTTATCAGCCCCAGCATTTT.

This rearrangement joins TRBV6-6 to TRBJ2-5; 11 bases map to TRBD2. The J call could be wrong; TRBJ2-7 is a better fit for the DNA end. This CDR3 comprises 13 residues. Per the germline V gene, CDR1 is MNHNY and CDR2 is SVGAGI (reference sequence). CDR3 residues: CASLTSGIDEQYF. The CDR3 DNA follows: TGTGCCAGCCTGACTAGCGGGATCGACGAGCAGTACTTC.

This chain uses TRBV5-1 with TRBJ2-1, with 7 bases matching TRBD1. The CDR3 length is 13 residues. CDR1 SGHRS and CDR2 YFSETQ come from the germline V gene. V lost 5 bases to trimming and J lost 7 bases; unmatched junction nucleotides: 6. CDR3 nucleotides: TGCGCCAGCAGGACAGGGCCCAGAAATGAGCAGTTCTTC. Translating it yields CASRTGPRNEQFF.

The J gene is TRBJ2-2, the V gene TRBV27; 9 nucleotides match TRBD1. CDR1 and CDR2 from the germline V gene are MNHEY and SMNVEV (reference sequence). V shed 6 bases, J shed 5 bases, and the junction held 7 bases outside the gene matches. This CDR3 region has 15 residues. The DNA of the CDR3 is TGTGCCAGCAGGCAACAGGGGGCTGGTACCGGGGAGCTGTTTTTT. As protein: CASRQQGAGTGELFF.

The chain couples TRBV7-2 to TRBJ1-3, with D unclear. V lost 5 bases, J lost 4 bases, and 15 bases lay in between. This CDR3 contains 15 residues. Germline V gives CDR1 SGHTA, CDR2 FQGNSA. The CDR3 region is CASSLGPSRGNTIYF. The CDR3 nucleotides read TGTGCCAGCAGCCTGGGCCCCTCTCGGGGAAACACCATATATTTT.

The rearrangement links TRBV29-1 to TRBJ1-5, with D perhaps matching TRBD1 (5 bases). Between the trimmed V and J ends, which lost 4 bases and 9 bases, there was a span of 10 bases. The CDR3 runs to 11 residues. The V gene's germline CDR1 is SQVTM and CDR2 ANQGSEA. In DNA, the CDR3 is TGCAGCGTTGGAGGGACTGGGCCCCAGCATTTT. Translation: CSVGGTGPQHF.

The rearrangement uses TRBV27 and TRBJ2-3; D unresolved. CDR3 length equals 13 residues. Germline V gene data show CDR1 as MNHEY and CDR2 as SMNVEV (reference sequence). Trimming shortened V by 6 bases and J by 0 bases, and 7 bases separated the two germline ends. CDR3 nucleotides: TGTGCCAGCAGGAGATCTAGCACAGATACGCAGTATTTT. It is translated as CASRRSSTDTQYF.

In nucleotides, the CDR3 is TGTGCCAGTAGTATTCAACAGGGAGTCACAGATACGCAGTATTTT. Its protein product is CASSIQQGVTDTQYF. J is TRBJ2-3 and V is TRBV19; D might be TRBD1 (6 bases). The CDR3 covers 15 residues. V gave up 3 bases and J gave up 2 bases, with 12 bases separating them. Germline-derived CDR1 and CDR2 are LNHDA and SQIVND (reference sequence).

The rearrangement uses TRBV11-3 and TRBJ1-1; possible D gene TRBD1, 6 bases. Germline assignment: CDR1 SGHNT and CDR2 YENEEA. Trimming stripped 5 bases from V and 1 base from J, with 14 bases between. The CDR3 is 15 residues long. The CDR3, as DNA: TGTGCCAGCAGCCCCGGCACAGGGCGGAACACTGAAGCTTTCTTT. Residues: CASSPGTGRNTEAFF.

The J gene is TRBJ1-4, the V gene TRBV11-1; possibly TRBD1 for D (5 bases). The CDR3 contains 17 residues. V was clipped by 1 base and J by 7 bases, with 19 bases between them. In germline, CDR1 is SGHAT, CDR2 FQDESV (reference sequence). This chain's CDR3 is CASSLDGAPGLGEKLFF. The DNA of the CDR3 is TGTGCCAGCAGCTTAGATGGCGCCCCAGGGCTTGGTGAAAAACTGTTTTTT.

This chain connects TRBV11-2 to TRBJ1-5; perhaps TRBD1 as D (5 bases). V dropped 3 bases and J dropped 1 base, with 10 bases sitting between them. CDR3 size: 15 residues. Looked up from germline, CDR1 is SGHAT and CDR2 is FQNNGV. CDR3 coding DNA: TGTGCCAGCAGCTTGCAGGGAAACAGCAATCAGCCCCAGCATTTT. The encoded protein is CASSLQGNSNQPQHF.

This clone came up once. The rearrangement joins TRBV4-2 to TRBJ2-6, with TRBD2 matching over 14 bases. The ends lost 0 bases at V and 4 bases at J; junction bases unmatched: 11. Germline V gene data show CDR1 as LGHNA and CDR2 as YNFKEQ. The CDR3 runs 21 residues. CDR3 sequence: CASSQDKSGTSGSAGANVLTF. The CDR3 nucleotides read TGTGCCAGCAGCCAAGATAAAAGCGGGACTAGCGGGAGTGCCGGGGCCAACGTCCTGACTTTC.

This rearrangement joins TRBV19 to TRBJ2-3; no clear D. The CDR3 has 12 amino acids. The germline CDR1 and CDR2 sequences are LNHDA and SQIVND (reference sequence). The ends were cut back, 6 bases at V and 5 bases at J, with 9 bases in the middle. In nucleotides, the CDR3 is TGTGCCAGTAGCATAAACCAAGATACGCAGTATTTT. This sequence encodes CASSINQDTQYF. The entire variable domain, with the rest obtained from reference TRBV19 and TRBJ2-3, is as follows: DGGITQSPKYLFRKEGQNVTLSCEQNLNHDAMYWYRQDPGQGLRLIYYSQIVNDFQKGDIAEGYSVSREKKESFPLTVTSAQKNPTAFYLCASSINQDTQYFGPGTRLTVL.